The 32 T cell receptor beta chains below all came from one sample that was sequenced in a study of cytomegalovirus exposure and HLA in healthy donors. Use of 60 Vbeta and 13 Jbeta primers characterized the PCR. The assay was immunoSEQ multiplex PCR, and TCRdb's table has in-frame clones only and misses some. The sample consists of under 250,000 clones, roughly 78% of them appearing once. Material: PBMCs. These receptors were obtained from a boy younger than 18 in good health and CMV-seronegative.

This clone was detected a few times. The rearrangement uses TRBV21-1 and TRBJ1-4; the table calls TRBD1, which could not be checked here. TRBV21-1 is annotated as a pseudogene. The CDR3 length is 18 residues. This chain's CDR3 is CASSKVCRGHTGDEKLFF. DNA of the CDR3: TGTGCCAGCAGCAAAGTTTGCAGGGGGCATACCGGGGATGAAAAACTGTTTTTT.

The chain recombines TRBV5-6 with TRBJ2-7, with D possibly being TRBD2 (5 bases). The V end lost 4 bases, the J end lost 3 bases, and 8 bases lay between the germline ends. The CDR3 is made up of 12 amino acids. The germline gives CDR1 SGHDT, CDR2 YYEEEE. The CDR3: CASSPDFYEQYF. CDR3 in DNA: TGTGCCAGCAGCCCGGACTTCTACGAGCAGTACTTC.

V and J are TRBV14 and TRBJ1-6, with D unresolved. V dropped 4 bases and J dropped 7 bases, with 8 bases sitting between them. This CDR3 has 13 residues. The germline V gene encodes CDR1 SGHDN and CDR2 FVKESK. The CDR3 spells CASSPYNNSPLHF. The CDR3 DNA reads as TGTGCCAGCAGCCCCTATAACAATTCACCCCTCCACTTT.

The chain recombines TRBV2 with TRBJ2-7; D perhaps matches TRBD2 (5 bases). Trimming left V 5 bases short and J 11 bases short, with 13 bases between. Germline-derived CDR1 and CDR2 are SNHLY and FYNNEI. The CDR3 covers 11 residues. CDR3 sequence (DNA): TGTGCCAGCAGTCTGGGCAACGGGAAGTACTTC. Encoded protein: CASSLGNGKYF.

The V call is TRBV29-1, the J call TRBJ2-1; 7 bases align to TRBD1. The CDR3 is 14 residues long. The germline CDR1 and CDR2 sequences are SQVTM and ANQGSEA. V was clipped by 3 bases and J by 8 bases; unmatched bases: 10. In DNA form, the CDR3 reads TGCAGCGTTGATCTGGACAGGTCGAGTGATGAGCAGTTCTTC. Its protein product is CSVDLDRSSDEQFF.

DNA of the CDR3: TGTGCCAGCTCACCAACCCTTAAACAGGGACCCCAAGAGACCCAGTACTTC. Translation: CASSPTLKQGPQETQYF. This chain connects TRBV18 to TRBJ2-5; D might be TRBD1 (6 bases). Germline V lookup: CDR1 KGHSH, CDR2 LQKENI. The CDR3 spans 17 residues. The V gene lost 2 bases and the J gene lost 1 base, with 17 bases spanning the gap.

To note about this clone: The germline gene is not matched at one end of the junction; a read error may be the cause. V is TRBV5-4 and J is TRBJ1-2; D is unresolved. Germline V CDR1 and CDR2: SGHNT, YYREEE (reference sequence). This CDR3 region has 15 residues. CDR3 coding DNA: TGTGCCAGCCGCTTTTGGGCGGGCCCCAGCTATGGCTACACCTTC. Amino acid sequence: CASRFWAGPSYGYTF. Full variable domain (missing parts from reference TRBV5-4 and TRBJ1-2): ETGVTQSPTHLIKTRGQQVTLRCSSQSGHNTVSWYQQALGQGPQFIFQYYREEENGRGNFPPRFSGLQFPNYSSELNVNALELDDSALYLCASRFWAGPSYGYTFGSGTRLTVV.

The chain employs TRBV21-1 and TRBJ2-1; TRBD2, the D gene given by the table, was not confirmed from the DNA. TRBV21-1 is a documented pseudogene. The CDR3 runs 19 residues. For the CDR3, the DNA is TGTGCCAGCAGCACGAGACTAGCGGGGGAACCGAGCTCCTACAATGAGCAGTTCTTC. Amino acids: CASSTRLAGEPSSYNEQFF.

The gene calls are TRBV30 and TRBJ1-4; 8 bases line up with TRBD1. J gave up 8 bases and V 0 bases, and 11 bases lay outside the gene matches. The germline V gene has CDR1 GTSNPN and CDR2 SVGIG (reference sequence). The CDR3 spans 16 residues. The CDR3: CAWSVVRGHGWEKLFF. In DNA, the CDR3 is TGTGCCTGGAGTGTAGTCAGGGGGCACGGTTGGGAAAAACTGTTTTTT.

The CDR3 coding sequence is TGTGCCAGCAGCTTGGGGACAACAGATACGCAGTATTTT. The encoded protein is CASSLGTTDTQYF. The chain links TRBV5-6 to TRBJ2-3; D possibly corresponds to TRBD1 (5 bases). Germline loops: CDR1 SGHDT, CDR2 YYEEEE. Trimming shortened V by 0 bases and J by 3 bases, and 5 bases separated the two germline ends. The CDR3 loop spans 13 amino acids.

V gene TRBV23-1 combines with J gene TRBJ2-5, with 10 bases lining up with TRBD2. TRBV23-1 is noted as an ORF with a role that remains uncertain. The length of the CDR3 is 18 residues. V lost 0 bases, J lost 5 bases, and 12 bases stayed unmatched. The CDR3 region has the DNA TGCGCCAGCAGTCAATCGGAGGCGGAGCGGGGGGGCTCGGAGACCCAGTACTTC. Its protein product is CASSQSEAERGGSETQYF.

This rearrangement joins TRBV28 to TRBJ1-1; TRBD1 aligns across 10 bases. CDR3 length equals 15 residues. Trimming cost V 5 bases and J 7 bases; bases outside gene matches: 10. CDR1 is MDHEN and CDR2 is SYDVKM in the germline V gene. The CDR3 reads CASSDPGTGAYEAFF. The CDR3 DNA is TGTGCCAGCAGTGACCCCGGGACAGGGGCTTATGAAGCTTTCTTT.

Worth noting for this clone: One end of the junction varies from germline; a read error may be responsible. The chain recombines TRBV11-2 with TRBJ1-3, with D possibly TRBD1 on 5 matching bases. The length of the CDR3 is 12 residues. Per the germline V gene, CDR1 is SGHAT and CDR2 is FQNNGV. CDR3 loop: CASSPGDSSRHF. CDR3 bases: TGTGCCAGCAGCCCCGGGGACTCGTCACGGCATTTT.

V and J are TRBV9 and TRBJ2-5, with D possibly matching TRBD2 (7 bases). Gene TRBJ2-7 matches the end of the DNA better, so the J call may be wrong. Germline V gene sequence: CDR1 SGDLS, CDR2 YYNGEE. The CDR3 is made up of 14 amino acids. The CDR3 protein is CASSVEGGDYEQYF. CDR3 in DNA: TGTGCCAGCAGCGTAGAGGGGGGGGACTACGAGCAGTACTTC.

J is TRBJ1-5 and V is TRBV11-3; 7 nucleotides align to TRBD1. The germline CDR1 and CDR2 sequences are SGHNT and YENEEA. The CDR3 spans 15 residues. V was pared by 6 bases and J by 4 bases, with 9 bases of the junction left unmatched. CDR3 residues: CASRMRGHWNQPQHF. Written as DNA, the CDR3 is TGTGCCAGCAGGATGAGGGGGCATTGGAATCAGCCCCAGCATTTT.

In its sample, this clone was seen a few times. This chain joins TRBV2 and TRBJ1-1, with 7 bases identical to TRBD1. CDR1 is SNHLY and CDR2 is FYNNEI in the germline V gene. Trimming took 4 bases from V and 2 from J; bases not matched to a gene: 7. The CDR3 extends over 15 amino acids. In nucleotides, the CDR3 is TGTGCCAGCAGTGTGGTGCAGGGGGTTAACACTGAAGCTTTCTTT. It is translated as CASSVVQGVNTEAFF.

The V gene is TRBV30, the J gene TRBJ1-1; D not resolved. Looked up from germline, CDR1 is GTSNPN and CDR2 is SVGIG (reference sequence). The V end lost 0 bases, the J end lost 5 bases, and 13 bases lay between the germline ends. The CDR3 covers 14 residues. DNA of the CDR3: TGTGCCTGGAGTGTAACAGCCTCCAATACTGAAGCTTTCTTT. Protein product: CAWSVTASNTEAFF.

This chain connects TRBV9 to TRBJ2-3; the D gene is possibly TRBD2 (5 bases). CDR3 length: 17 amino acids. Trimming cost V 4 bases and J 2 bases, with 20 bases left between them. CDR1 and CDR2 from the germline V gene are SGDLS and YYNGEE. In DNA form, the CDR3 reads TGTGCCAGCAGCCCACGGGGTGGGCAGACCGCCACAGATACGCAGTATTTT. Amino acids: CASSPRGGQTATDTQYF.

This chain connects TRBV2 to TRBJ2-1; 12 bases are shared with TRBD2. The CDR3 extends over 15 amino acids. CDR1 is SNHLY, CDR2 FYNNEI, per germline. V trimming: 6 bases; J trimming: 4 bases; junction bases outside the gene matches: 4. The CDR3 protein is CASSQLAGGYNEQFF. In DNA, the CDR3 is TGTGCCAGCAGCCAGCTAGCGGGGGGGTACAATGAGCAGTTCTTC.

The genes are TRBV19 and TRBJ2-7; 10 bases are a match to TRBD1. Germline lookup yields CDR1 LNHDA and CDR2 SQIVND (reference sequence). The trim removed 4 bases at V and 3 bases at J, leaving 3 bases unmatched. The CDR3 loop spans 14 amino acids. CDR3 bases: TGTGCCAGTAGTACTTGGGACAGGGGCTACGAGCAGTACTTC. It is translated as CASSTWDRGYEQYF.

The chain joins TRBV7-5 to TRBJ1-1. TRBV7-5 is a pseudogene locus. CDR3 length: 16 amino acids. The CDR3, as DNA: TGTGTCAGAAGCCCCGGCGGGCAGGCGATGAACACTGAAGCTTTCTTT. Residues: CVRSPGGQAMNTEAFF.

J is TRBJ2-3 and V is TRBV7-6; no firm D call. This CDR3 contains 15 residues. Trimming took 5 bases from V and 0 from J, leaving 12 bases between them. Germline lookup yields CDR1 SGHVS and CDR2 FNYEAQ. CDR3 bases: TGTGCCAGCAGCCCGTCCCTATCTAGCACAGATACGCAGTATTTT. It translates to CASSPSLSSTDTQYF.

This clone was found a few times. The V and J genes are TRBV20-1 and TRBJ2-1, with D tentatively TRBD2 (5 bases). Germline V gene data show CDR1 as DFQATT and CDR2 as SNEGSKA (reference sequence). The CDR3 runs 11 residues. The V end was cut by 3 bases, the J end by 9 bases, with 9 bases between. The CDR3 DNA follows: TGCAGTGCTAGCGGGATCAGTGAGCAGTTCTTC. Its protein is CSASGISEQFF.

In its sample, this clone was seen a few times. The rearrangement links TRBV27 to TRBJ1-5; D gene unclear. This CDR3 contains 11 residues. V was shortened by 5 bases and J by 4 bases, with 3 bases between the two germline ends. The germline gives CDR1 MNHEY, CDR2 SMNVEV (reference sequence). The CDR3, as DNA: TGTGCCAGCAGTCTTAATCAGCCCCAGCATTTT. Encoded protein: CASSLNQPQHF.

The rearrangement joins TRBV4-1 to TRBJ2-1, with a possible D match to TRBD2 (6 bases). Germline CDR1 and CDR2: MGHRA and YSYEKL. There are 16 residues in the CDR3. Trimming took 0 bases from V and 2 from J, leaving 11 bases between them. The CDR3 DNA sequence: TGCGCCAGCAGCCAAGAAGGGACTCCTACCTACAATGAGCAGTTCTTC. It specifies CASSQEGTPTYNEQFF.

For this clone: The junction departs from the called germline gene at one end, perhaps through a read error. This chain connects TRBV27 to TRBJ2-7; the D gene is possibly TRBD2 (5 bases). The CDR3 has 14 amino acids. Germline V gene lookup returns CDR1 MNHEY and CDR2 SMNVEV (reference sequence). CDR3: CASSFSIGLYEQYF. CDR3 coding DNA: TGTGCCAGCAGTTTTTCCATAGGACTCTACGAACAGTACTTC.

The gene calls are TRBV7-8 and TRBJ1-3, with 7 positions matching TRBD1. V trimming: 1 base; J trimming: 2 bases; junction bases outside the gene matches: 8. Germline lookup yields CDR1 SGHVS and CDR2 FQNEAQ. The CDR3 has 17 residues. Here the CDR3 reads CASSLGGQRLPGNTIYF. The CDR3 DNA follows: TGTGCCAGCAGCTTAGGGGGACAGAGACTACCTGGAAACACCATATATTTT.

About this clone: One end of the junction varies from germline; a read error may be responsible. This chain connects TRBV7-9 to TRBJ2-7, with a tentative D call TRBD2 (5 bases). This CDR3 spans 13 amino acids. CDR1 and CDR2 (germline): SEHNR, FQNEAQ (reference sequence). In nucleotides, the CDR3 is TGTGCCAGCAGCCTAGCCCCACTCGACGAGCAGTACTTC. The encoded protein is CASSLAPLDEQYF.

The chain carries TRBV21-1 and TRBJ1-1; the table gives TRBD1 as D, unverified against the DNA. TRBV21-1 is recorded as a pseudogene. The CDR3 extends over 15 amino acids. CDR3 sequence (DNA): TGTGCCAGCAGTGTTGGACAGGGGGACAACACTGAAGCTTTCTTT. Encoded protein: CASSVGQGDNTEAFF.

V usage is TRBV2 and J usage is TRBJ2-5; D not resolved. The J call could be wrong; TRBJ2-7 is a better fit for the DNA end. Germline V CDR1 and CDR2: SNHLY, FYNNEI. This CDR3 has 16 residues. CDR3 region: CASSEALKAYSYEQYF. DNA for the CDR3: TGTGCCAGCAGTGAAGCGCTAAAAGCGTACTCCTACGAGCAGTACTTC.

The chain links TRBV7-8 to TRBJ2-7, with 13 positions matching TRBD2. V shed 2 bases and J 3 bases; nucleotides not matched to a gene: 7. There are 17 residues in the CDR3. Looked up from germline, CDR1 is SGHVS and CDR2 is FQNEAQ. CDR3 nucleotides: TGTGCCAGCAGCTTACAGACTAGCGGGAGGTCGGACTACGAGCAGTACTTC. Translating it yields CASSLQTSGRSDYEQYF.

In this sample, this clone turned up once. CDR3 sequence: CASRRSGTRTNEKLFF. Here the CDR3 DNA reads TGCGCCAGCAGAAGGAGTGGGACAAGGACTAATGAAAAACTGTTTTTT. The chain links TRBV5-1 to TRBJ1-4, with D possibly TRBD1 on 6 matching bases. Trimming left V 5 bases short and J 2 bases short, with 16 bases between. The CDR3 has 16 amino acids. CDR1 is SGHRS and CDR2 is YFSETQ in the germline V gene.